This is a list of T cell receptor beta chains from one sample in a study of shared clonotypes between healthy human individuals. Profiling relied on immunoSEQ multiplex PCR, and the TCRdb table lists in-frame clones only, not all of them. The data show around 2.1 million clones, 93% seen once. The sample consisted of naive CD8+ T cells from PBMCs. These receptors were collected from a man between 18 and 29 years old in good health. Some clones in this sample may be carry-over from other donors' samples. Both conserved end residues are trimmed from each CDR3. The order of the fields is V gene, J gene, CDR3 protein.

V: TRBV27; J: TRBJ1-1; CDR3: ASRQGQLNTEAF
V: TRBV6-6; J: TRBJ1-1; CDR3: ASSYGSAPTEAF
V: TRBV7-9; J: TRBJ2-1; CDR3: ASSPVRGRTSTTYNEQF
V: TRBV15; J: TRBJ2-1; CDR3: ATSVIAGSDEQF
V: TRBV7-2; J: TRBJ2-7; CDR3: ASSLVMDSKQY
V: TRBV7-9; J: TRBJ2-7; CDR3: ASSSGQGAREQY
V: TRBV7-9; J: TRBJ1-2; CDR3: ASSLGQGGNYGYT
V: TRBV27; J: TRBJ2-3; CDR3: ASSSPQLAGGPDGVSQY
V: TRBV27; J: TRBJ2-1; CDR3: ASSSPGRPYNEQF
V: TRBV30; J: TRBJ1-2; CDR3: AWSERGGLSYGYT
V: TRBV6-6; J: TRBJ2-7; CDR3: ASSSRGGEQY
V: TRBV28; J: TRBJ1-5; CDR3: ASSLYLGRAGEDQPQH
V: TRBV7-9; J: TRBJ2-1; CDR3: ASSQRQGAYNEQF
V: TRBV30; J: TRBJ2-5; CDR3: AWSFIGQGPETQY
V: TRBV11-2; J: TRBJ2-7; CDR3: ASSLGTGYEQY
V: TRBV27; J: TRBJ1-5; CDR3: ASSAAPGRNQPQH
V: TRBV28; J: TRBJ2-7; CDR3: ASSLGREPAYEQY
V: TRBV27; J: TRBJ2-3; CDR3: ASSLVKGSTDTQY